The 24 T cell receptor beta chains reported below all come from one sample, sequenced in a study of T cell repertoires in cytomegalovirus infection. TCRdb redid the calling of the reads with MiXCR, one entry per CDR3 protein. The repertoire holds approximately 730,000 distinct CDR3 sequences, with 30% to 40% as singletons. These receptors' antigens are unknown. Specimen: cultured PBMCs, collected from culture after CMV antigen stimulation. The origin of the receptors is a human donor in good health (CMV status not recorded). Some clones in this sample may be carry-over from other donors' samples.

The CDR3 nucleotides read TGTGCCAGCAGCCCCGGCCCGGGTCGGGAGACCCAGTACTTC. Encoded protein: CASSPGPGRETQYF. V gene TRBV7-2 combines with J gene TRBJ2-5; D is unresolved. The CDR3 has 14 amino acids. CDR1 SGHTA and CDR2 FQGNSA come from the germline V gene. Deletions cut 5 bases from V and 5 bases from J, with 15 bases between.

CDR3 sequence (DNA): TGTGCCAGCAGCGCGACAGGGGTAACTAATGAAAAACTGTTTTTT. Translation: CASSATGVTNEKLFF. This rearrangement joins TRBV9 to TRBJ1-4; 8 bases match TRBD1. Germline V gene sequence: CDR1 SGDLS, CDR2 YYNGEE. Losses at the gene ends were 3 bases for V and 1 base for J; bases not matched to a gene: 2. The CDR3 is 15 amino acids.

This chain uses TRBV19 with TRBJ1-4; tentatively, D is TRBD1 (6 bases). V was shortened by 5 bases and J by 0 bases, with 10 bases between the two germline ends. From germline, CDR1 is LNHDA and CDR2 SQIVND (reference sequence). The CDR3 totals 15 residues. CDR3 DNA sequence: TGTGCCAGTAGTGGCTGGACAGCAACTAATGAAAAACTGTTTTTT. This sequence encodes CASSGWTATNEKLFF.

V and J are TRBV7-9 and TRBJ2-1; D remains ambiguous. The length of the CDR3 is 13 residues. Per the germline V gene, CDR1 is SEHNR and CDR2 is FQNEAQ (reference sequence). The ends were cut back, 3 bases at V and 5 bases at J, with 8 bases in the middle. CDR3 DNA sequence: TGTGCCAGCAGCTTTAGCCAAAACAATGAGCAGTTCTTC. Translated: CASSFSQNNEQFF.

The rearrangement links TRBV28 to TRBJ1-2, with a weak D call TRBD1 (5 bases). Between the trimmed V and J ends, which lost 6 bases and 4 bases, there was a span of 12 bases. The CDR3 consists of 13 residues. CDR1 is MDHEN, CDR2 SYDVKM, per germline. CDR3 sequence (DNA): TGTGCCAGCAGCTCGACAGAGTTCTATGGCTACACCTTC. It translates to CASSSTEFYGYTF.

This chain connects TRBV3-1 to TRBJ2-3, with no clear D. V was trimmed by 1 base and J by 4 bases, leaving 15 bases between them. The germline gives CDR1 LGHDT, CDR2 YNNKEL (reference sequence). The CDR3 covers 16 residues. The chain's CDR3 is CASSQGFSPGPDTQYF. CDR3 DNA: TGTGCCAGCAGCCAAGGTTTCTCCCCGGGCCCAGATACGCAGTATTTT.

The V gene is TRBV7-2, the J gene TRBJ2-5; TRBD2 aligns across 8 bases. The junction had 5 bases not matched to a gene; V was cut back by 5 bases and J by 9 bases. CDR1 SGHTA and CDR2 FQGNSA come from the germline V gene. The CDR3 contains 12 residues. In DNA, the CDR3 is TGTGCCAGCAGCCCACCCGGGGGGGCCCAGTACTTC. It yields the protein CASSPPGGAQYF. The full variable domain, its missing parts supplied by reference TRBV7-2 and TRBJ2-5, is GAGVSQSPSNKVTEKGKDVELRCDPISGHTALYWYRQSLGQGLEFLIYFQGNSAPDKSGLPSDRFSAERTGGSVSTLTIQRTQQEDSAVYLCASSPPGGAQYFGPGTRLLVL.

V and J are TRBV6-2 or TRBV6-3 and TRBJ1-1; perhaps TRBD1 as D (6 bases). This CDR3 is built from 17 residues. Trimming cost V 4 bases and J 1 base, with 19 bases left between them. Germline values: CDR1 MNHEY, CDR2 SVGEGT. CDR3 sequence: CASSFLLGTPSNTEAFF. CDR3 DNA: TGTGCCAGCAGTTTCTTACTCGGGACACCTTCGAACACTGAAGCTTTCTTT.

The rearrangement joins TRBV2 to TRBJ2-5; 12 nucleotides agree with TRBD1. V trimming: 6 bases; J trimming: 4 bases; junction bases outside the gene matches: 9. This CDR3 has 16 residues. Germline CDR1 SNHLY, CDR2 FYNNEI. This chain's CDR3 is CASSGTGGGGGETQYF. The CDR3 coding sequence is TGTGCCAGCAGCGGGACAGGGGGCGGAGGCGGAGAGACCCAGTACTTC.

The chain combines TRBV19 with TRBJ1-1, with D tentatively TRBD1 (5 bases). Trimming stripped 5 bases from V and 3 bases from J, with 19 bases between. Germline CDR1 and CDR2: LNHDA and SQIVND (reference sequence). The CDR3 is 16 residues long. CDR3 residues: CASSPWQEGPYTEAFF. For the CDR3, the DNA is TGTGCCAGTAGTCCTTGGCAGGAGGGGCCTTACACTGAAGCTTTCTTT.

The chain uses TRBV7-2 and TRBJ1-1; a possible D gene is TRBD1 (6 bases). CDR1 is SGHTA and CDR2 is FQGNSA in the germline V gene. This CDR3 has 12 residues. V was cut by 5 bases and J by 6 bases, with 10 bases left in between. CDR3 sequence: CASSVQGSEAFF. The CDR3 nucleotides are TGTGCCAGCAGCGTACAGGGTTCTGAAGCTTTCTTT.

This clonotype occurred a few times. The rearrangement joins TRBV12-3 or TRBV12-4 to TRBJ1-2, with D unclear. The CDR3 spans 11 residues. The germline V and J ends were trimmed by 1 base and 8 bases, with 5 bases remaining between them. In nucleotides, the CDR3 is TGTGCCAGCAGTTTAGGGATCGGCTACACCTTC. It specifies CASSLGIGYTF.

The chain links TRBV20-1 to TRBJ1-5; 7 nucleotides line up with TRBD1. The length of the CDR3 is 16 residues. Unmatched junction bases numbered 8, after V lost 1 base and J lost 2 bases. Germline V gives CDR1 DFQATT, CDR2 SNEGSKA (reference sequence). The CDR3 DNA reads TGCAGTGCTAGAGCCCCCGGAGGACAGGGCAATCAGCCCCAGCATTTT. Amino acid sequence: CSARAPGGQGNQPQHF.

This chain connects TRBV6-5 to TRBJ2-7, with a tentative D call TRBD2 (6 bases). The germline V gene has CDR1 MNHEY and CDR2 SVGAGI. V dropped 2 bases and J dropped 2 bases, with 10 bases sitting between them. The CDR3 has 14 residues. This CDR3 reads CASSYDGGTYEQYF. In DNA, the CDR3 is TGTGCCAGCAGTTACGACGGGGGAACCTACGAGCAGTACTTC.

The chain recombines TRBV6-1 with TRBJ2-1, with a tentative D call TRBD2 (6 bases). CDR3 length: 14 amino acids. Trimming shortened V by 7 bases and J by 2 bases, and 12 bases separated the two germline ends. The germline CDR1 and CDR2 sequences are MNHNS and SASEGT. The CDR3 DNA reads TGTGCCAGCACTCGGGACTCCGCCTACAATGAGCAGTTCTTC. Translated, it gives CASTRDSAYNEQFF.

This clonotype came up a few times. The chain combines TRBV7-8 with TRBJ1-1, with 8 bases matching TRBD1. Unmatched junction bases numbered 6, after V lost 4 bases and J lost 5 bases. Germline V gene lookup returns CDR1 SGHVS and CDR2 FQNEAQ. The CDR3 covers 14 residues. The CDR3 coding sequence is TGTGCCAGCAGCTCGACACAGGGGGGTACTGAAGCTTTCTTT. Its translation: CASSSTQGGTEAFF.

This clonotype was counted between two and nine times. The chain recombines TRBV6-5 with TRBJ1-1; D is undetermined. The CDR3 contains 16 residues. The germline V gene has CDR1 MNHEY and CDR2 SVGAGI. The ends were cut back, 0 bases at V and 5 bases at J, with 16 bases in the middle. CDR3 sequence (DNA): TGTGCCAGCAGTTACTCTAGGGAGGGTGAATATACTGAAGCTTTCTTT. Amino acid sequence: CASSYSREGEYTEAFF.

V usage is TRBV19 and J usage is TRBJ2-7; 12 nucleotides line up with TRBD2. The germline CDR1 and CDR2 sequences are LNHDA and SQIVND (reference sequence). Trimming at V came to 3 bases and at J to 5 bases, leaving 14 bases not matched to a gene. The CDR3 consists of 18 residues. CDR3 in amino acids: CASSILGLAGGPENEQYF. The DNA of the CDR3 is TGTGCCAGTAGTATCCTCGGGCTAGCGGGAGGGCCTGAGAACGAGCAGTACTTC.

The J gene is TRBJ2-1, the V gene TRBV7-2; D gene uncertain. The CDR3 consists of 15 residues. V was clipped by 0 bases and J by 7 bases, with 13 bases between them. In germline, CDR1 is SGHTA, CDR2 FQGNSA. The CDR3 DNA reads as TGTGCCAGCAGCTTAGCATGGGTCAGCCGGAATGAGCAGTTCTTC. It translates to CASSLAWVSRNEQFF.

The rearrangement joins TRBV5-1 to TRBJ2-7, with 10 bases identical to TRBD2. CDR3 length equals 13 residues. Germline V gene data show CDR1 as SGHRS and CDR2 as YFSETQ. V was pared by 5 bases and J by 6 bases, with 5 bases of the junction left unmatched. The CDR3 is CASRGLAAGEQYF. The CDR3 coding sequence is TGCGCCAGCAGAGGACTAGCGGCAGGCGAGCAGTACTTC.

This chain connects TRBV19 to TRBJ1-5; the D is unclear. The ends were cut back, 3 bases at V and 6 bases at J, with 15 bases in the middle. Germline V gene sequence: CDR1 LNHDA, CDR2 SQIVND (reference sequence). CDR3 length equals 15 residues. CDR3 coding DNA: TGTGCCAGTAGTATCGCAAAGGGTCGCGGTCAGCCCCAGCATTTT. This encodes CASSIAKGRGQPQHF.

This clonotype was picked up many times. The gene calls are TRBV7-6 and TRBJ2-5; TRBD2 matches at 14 bases. Germline lookup yields CDR1 SGHVS and CDR2 FNYEAQ. V lost 1 base to trimming and J lost 4 bases; unmatched junction nucleotides: 11. There are 19 residues in the CDR3. CDR3 sequence: CASSLVPGLAGDVRETQYF. CDR3 sequence (DNA): TGTGCCAGCAGCTTAGTCCCGGGACTAGCGGGGGACGTCCGAGAGACCCAGTACTTC.

V usage is TRBV2 and J usage is TRBJ1-1; D not certain. V lost 6 bases, J lost 6 bases, and 17 bases lay in between. From germline, CDR1 is SNHLY and CDR2 FYNNEI. The CDR3 has 14 residues. The CDR3 coding sequence is TGTGCCAGCAGGAAGGATCCGGGTTCGTCTGAAGCTTTCTTT. This codes for CASRKDPGSSEAFF. The full variable domain, in which reference TRBV2 and TRBJ1-1 provide the parts outside the CDR3, is EPEVTQTPSHQVTQMGQEVILRCVPISNHLYFYWYRQILGQKVEFLVSFYNNEISEKSEIFDDQFSVERPDGSNFTLKIRSTKLEDSAMYFCASRKDPGSSEAFFGQGTRLTVV.

This clonotype was seen only a few times. V gene TRBV7-9 combines with J gene TRBJ2-5, with TRBD2 matching over 9 bases. V shed 2 bases and J 2 bases; nucleotides not matched to a gene: 9. Germline V CDR1 and CDR2: SEHNR, FQNEAQ (reference sequence). CDR3 length: 17 amino acids. The CDR3 loop is CASSLPRFLAGQETQYF. CDR3 sequence (DNA): TGTGCCAGCAGCTTACCTCGATTCCTAGCGGGACAAGAGACCCAGTACTTC.